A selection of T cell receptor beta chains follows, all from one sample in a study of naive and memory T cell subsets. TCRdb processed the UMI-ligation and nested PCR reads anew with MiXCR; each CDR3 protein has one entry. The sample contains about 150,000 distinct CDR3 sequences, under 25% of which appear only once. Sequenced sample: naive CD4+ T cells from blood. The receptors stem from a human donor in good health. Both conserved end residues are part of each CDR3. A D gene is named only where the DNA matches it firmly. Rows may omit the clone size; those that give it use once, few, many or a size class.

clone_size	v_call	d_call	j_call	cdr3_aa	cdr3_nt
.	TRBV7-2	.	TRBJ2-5	CASSQNLAPLLSEETQYF	TGTGCCAGCAGCCAGAACCTTGCACCCCTCTTAAGTGAAGAGACCCAGTACTTC
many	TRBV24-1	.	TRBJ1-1	CATSDSTANTEAFF	TGTGCCACCAGTGATTCCACAGCGAACACTGAAGCTTTCTTT
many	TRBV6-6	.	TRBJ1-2	CASKSRENGYTF	TGTGCCAGCAAGTCGAGGGAGAATGGCTACACCTTC
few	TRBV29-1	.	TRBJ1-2	CSVAGRMRNYGYTF	TGCAGCGTTGCGGGGAGAATGAGGAACTATGGCTACACCTTC
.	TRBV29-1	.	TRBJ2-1	CSPILLPTRSSYNEQFF	TGCAGCCCAATTCTTCTCCCCACGCGGAGCTCCTACAATGAGCAGTTCTTC
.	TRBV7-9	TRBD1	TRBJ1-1	CASSKAGTGNTEAFF	TGTGCCAGCAGCAAAGCCGGGACAGGGAATACTGAAGCTTTCTTT
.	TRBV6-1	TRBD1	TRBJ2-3	CASSTRTGRTDTQYF	TGTGCCAGCAGTACGCGGACAGGGCGCACAGATACGCAGTATTTT
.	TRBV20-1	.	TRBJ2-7	CSAGPIPLMGEQYF	TGCAGTGCCGGTCCTATTCCCCTTATGGGCGAGCAGTACTTC
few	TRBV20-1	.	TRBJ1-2	CSARRGRGYGYTF	TGCAGTGCTAGACGGGGTCGGGGGTATGGCTACACCTTC
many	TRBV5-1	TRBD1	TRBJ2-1	CASSRNPGGKGDNEQFF	TGCGCCAGCAGCCGCAACCCAGGGGGCAAGGGAGACAATGAGCAGTTCTTC
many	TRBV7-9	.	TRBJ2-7	CASSFSNREAIDEQYF	TGTGCCAGCAGCTTCTCGAACAGGGAGGCCATCGACGAGCAGTACTTC
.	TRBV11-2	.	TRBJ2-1	CASSLATDAYNEQFF	TGTGCCAGCAGCTTAGCGACGGACGCCTACAATGAGCAGTTCTTC
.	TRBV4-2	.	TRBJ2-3	CASSGTGTRDRADTQYF	TGTGCCAGCAGCGGTACCGGGACTCGAGATCGCGCAGATACGCAGTATTTT
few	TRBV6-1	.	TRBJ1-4	CASSEGGGGDEKLFF	TGTGCCAGCAGTGAAGGGGGGGGAGGGGATGAAAAACTGTTTTTT
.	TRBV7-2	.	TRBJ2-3	CASSLRGASTDTQYF	TGTGCCAGCAGCTTGCGGGGCGCCAGCACAGATACGCAGTATTTT
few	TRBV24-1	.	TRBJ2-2	CATSATPTGELFF	TGTGCCACCAGTGCTACCCCCACCGGGGAGCTGTTTTTT
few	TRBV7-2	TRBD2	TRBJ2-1	CASSLHRTSGRDNEQFF	TGTGCCAGCAGCCTCCACCGGACTAGCGGGAGGGACAATGAGCAGTTCTTC
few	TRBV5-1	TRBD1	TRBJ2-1	CASSLAGTGKYNEQFF	TGCGCCAGCAGCCTCGCCGGGACAGGGAAATACAATGAGCAGTTCTTC
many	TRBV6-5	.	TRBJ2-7	CASSWGVGSVKGQQYF	TGTGCCAGCAGTTGGGGGGTAGGGTCGGTTAAGGGGCAGCAGTACTTC
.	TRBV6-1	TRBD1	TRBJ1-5	CASRPPGQGVNQPQHF	TGTGCCAGCAGACCGCCCGGACAGGGAGTCAATCAGCCCCAGCATTTT
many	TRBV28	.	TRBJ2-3	CAGKGRGTDTQYF	TGTGCAGGAAAGGGCAGGGGCACAGATACGCAGTATTTT
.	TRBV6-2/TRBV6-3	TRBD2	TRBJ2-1	CASSPPTSGRNEQFF	TGTGCCAGCAGTCCACCGACTAGCGGGAGGAATGAGCAGTTCTTC
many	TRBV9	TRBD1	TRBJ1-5	CASSVTGTNQPQHF	TGTGCCAGCAGCGTGACAGGGACGAATCAGCCCCAGCATTTT
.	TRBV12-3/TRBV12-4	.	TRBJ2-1	CASSFYRYNEQFF	TGTGCCAGCAGTTTCTACCGCTACAATGAGCAGTTCTTC
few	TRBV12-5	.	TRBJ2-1	CASGLDPPSGQFF	TGTGCTAGTGGTTTGGACCCACCTTCTGGGCAGTTCTTC
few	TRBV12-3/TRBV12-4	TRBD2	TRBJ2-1	CASSSRTLAGGTYNEQFF	TGTGCCAGCAGTTCCAGAACGCTAGCGGGAGGTACCTACAATGAGCAGTTCTTC
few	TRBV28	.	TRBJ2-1	CASSYGTDNEQFF	TGTGCCAGCAGTTACGGGACGGACAATGAGCAGTTCTTC
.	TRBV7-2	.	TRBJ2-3	CASSLLGAAVGTDTQYF	TGTGCCAGCAGCTTACTCGGAGCGGCGGTGGGCACAGATACGCAGTATTTT
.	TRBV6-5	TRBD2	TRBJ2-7	CASKAPTGGGYF	TGTGCCAGCAAAGCACCTACGGGAGGGGGGTACTTC
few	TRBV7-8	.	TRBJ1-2	CASSFGRENGYTF	TGTGCCAGCAGCTTTGGACGGGAAAATGGCTACACCTTC
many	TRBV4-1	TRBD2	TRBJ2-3	CASSQPSGRSDTQYF	TGCGCCAGCAGCCAACCTAGCGGGAGGTCAGATACGCAGTATTTT
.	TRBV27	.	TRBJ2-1	CASSWGLGTSNEQFF	TGTGCCAGCAGTTGGGGTTTGGGGACCTCCAATGAGCAGTTCTTC
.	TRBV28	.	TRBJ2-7	CASSLRRAWQYF	TGTGCCAGCAGTTTAAGGAGGGCTTGGCAGTACTTC
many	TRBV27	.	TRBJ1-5	CASSLLGQPQHF	TGTGCCAGCAGTTTATTGGGACAGCCCCAGCATTTT
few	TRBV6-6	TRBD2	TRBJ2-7	CASRAGAGGPYEQYF	TGTGCCAGCAGGGCCGGAGCGGGAGGTCCTTACGAGCAGTACTTC
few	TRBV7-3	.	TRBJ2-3	CASSLTGGVGADTQYF	TGTGCCAGCAGCTTAACGGGCGGGGTCGGAGCAGATACGCAGTATTTT
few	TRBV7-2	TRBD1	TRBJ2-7	CASSSSPKDRNYEQYF	TGTGCCAGCAGCTCATCGCCCAAGGACAGGAACTACGAGCAGTACTTC
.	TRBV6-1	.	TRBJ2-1	CASSNQGEQFF	TGTGCCAGCAGCAATCAGGGTGAGCAGTTCTTC
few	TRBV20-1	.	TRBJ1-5	CSARSGTQNQPQHF	TGCAGTGCTAGATCCGGGACACAAAATCAGCCCCAGCATTTT
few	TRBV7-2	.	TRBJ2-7	CASSLAASGLTYEQYF	TGTGCCAGCAGCTTAGCAGCCAGCGGGCTAACCTACGAGCAGTACTTC
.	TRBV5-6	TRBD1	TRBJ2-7	CASSWTGLSYEQYF	TGTGCCAGCAGCTGGACAGGGTTATCCTACGAGCAGTACTTC
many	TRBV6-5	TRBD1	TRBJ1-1	CASSSGQGRTEAFF	TGTGCCAGCAGTTCTGGACAGGGTCGGACTGAAGCTTTCTTT
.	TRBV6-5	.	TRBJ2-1	CASSYSGETQFF	TGTGCCAGCAGTTACTCCGGGGAGACCCAGTTCTTC
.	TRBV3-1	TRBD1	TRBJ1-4	CASSYRGHTNEKLFF	TGTGCCAGCAGCTACAGGGGGCATACTAATGAAAAACTGTTTTTT
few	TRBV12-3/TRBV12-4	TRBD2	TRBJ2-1	CASQRGRTSGYNEQFF	TGTGCCAGCCAAAGAGGTAGGACTAGCGGTTACAATGAGCAGTTCTTC
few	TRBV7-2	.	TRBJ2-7	CASSYQTVTYEQYF	TGTGCCAGCAGCTACCAAACTGTTACCTACGAGCAGTACTTC
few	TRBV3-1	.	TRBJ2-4	CASSLPLAKNIQYF	TGTGCCAGCAGCCTACCGCTAGCCAAAAACATTCAGTACTTC
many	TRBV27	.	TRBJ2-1	CASRPLGRQNYNEQFF	TGTGCCAGCAGACCTTTGGGGAGGCAGAACTACAATGAGCAGTTCTTC
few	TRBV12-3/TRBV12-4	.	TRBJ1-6	CASSFEGGNSPLHF	TGTGCCAGCAGTTTCGAGGGAGGAAATTCACCCCTCCACTTT
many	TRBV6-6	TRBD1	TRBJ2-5	CASKLQGSQETQYF	TGTGCCAGCAAACTACAGGGGTCCCAAGAGACCCAGTACTTC
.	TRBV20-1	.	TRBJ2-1	CSASRARAAYNEQFF	TGCAGTGCTAGTAGGGCCCGCGCAGCCTACAATGAGCAGTTCTTC
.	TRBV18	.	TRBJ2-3	CASSRGAADTQYF	TGTGCCAGCTCACGGGGGGCCGCAGATACGCAGTATTTT
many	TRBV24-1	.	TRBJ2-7	CATSETGYEQYF	TGTGCCACCAGTGAGACGGGATACGAGCAGTACTTC
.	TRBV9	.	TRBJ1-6	CASSVGQENSPLHF	TGTGCCAGCAGCGTAGGACAGGAGAATTCACCCCTCCACTTT
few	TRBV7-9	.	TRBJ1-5	CASSPERHQPQHF	TGTGCCAGCAGCCCGGAAAGACATCAGCCCCAGCATTTT